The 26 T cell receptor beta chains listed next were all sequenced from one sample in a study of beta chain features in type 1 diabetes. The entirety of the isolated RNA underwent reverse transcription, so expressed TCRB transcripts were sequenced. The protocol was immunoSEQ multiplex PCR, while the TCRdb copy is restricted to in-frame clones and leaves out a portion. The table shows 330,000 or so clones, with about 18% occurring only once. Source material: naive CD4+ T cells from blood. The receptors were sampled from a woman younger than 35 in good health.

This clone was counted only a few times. CDR3 protein: CSVGAGNGEQYF. The DNA of the CDR3 is TGCAGCGTTGGGGCCGGAAACGGTGAGCAGTACTTC. The chain combines TRBV29-1 with TRBJ2-7; D remains ambiguous. The CDR3 sequence is 12 residues long. Germline V gene lookup returns CDR1 SQVTM and CDR2 ANQGSEA. V lost 4 bases and J lost 7, with 14 bases in between.

The CDR3 sequence: CASSLGSGSPFF. Here the CDR3 DNA reads TGCGCCAGCAGCTTGGGCAGCGGGAGCCCGTTCTTC. The chain couples TRBV5-1 to TRBJ2-1; 8 nucleotides line up with TRBD2. The CDR3 totals 12 residues. Germline V gene data show CDR1 as SGHRS and CDR2 as YFSETQ. The V segment lost 0 bases and the J segment 15 bases; nucleotides outside the gene matches: 5.

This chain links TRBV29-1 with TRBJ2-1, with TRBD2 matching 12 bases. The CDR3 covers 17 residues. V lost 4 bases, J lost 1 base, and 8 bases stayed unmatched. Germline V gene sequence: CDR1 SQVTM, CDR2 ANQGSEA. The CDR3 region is CSVALLAGGQSYNEQFF. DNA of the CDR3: TGCAGCGTTGCCCTCCTAGCGGGAGGGCAATCCTACAATGAGCAGTTCTTC.

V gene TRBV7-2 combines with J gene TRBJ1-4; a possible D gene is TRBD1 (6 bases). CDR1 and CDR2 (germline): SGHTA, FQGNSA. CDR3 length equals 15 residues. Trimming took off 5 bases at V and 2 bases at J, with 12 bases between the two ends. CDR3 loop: CASSPTGKTNEKLFF. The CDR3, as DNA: TGTGCCAGCAGCCCTACAGGGAAGACTAATGAAAAACTGTTTTTT.

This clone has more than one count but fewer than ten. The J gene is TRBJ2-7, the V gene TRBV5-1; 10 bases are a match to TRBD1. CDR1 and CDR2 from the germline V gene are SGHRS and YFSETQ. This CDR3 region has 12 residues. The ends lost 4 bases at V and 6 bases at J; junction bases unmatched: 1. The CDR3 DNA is TGCGCCAGCAGCGGACAGGGGGTCGAGCAGTACTTC. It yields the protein CASSGQGVEQYF.

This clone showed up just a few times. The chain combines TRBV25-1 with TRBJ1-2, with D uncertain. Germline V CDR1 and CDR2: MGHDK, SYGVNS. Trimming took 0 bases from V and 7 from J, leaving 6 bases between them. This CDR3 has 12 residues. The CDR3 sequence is CASSEYEGGYTF. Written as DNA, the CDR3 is TGTGCCAGCAGTGAATATGAGGGTGGCTACACCTTC.

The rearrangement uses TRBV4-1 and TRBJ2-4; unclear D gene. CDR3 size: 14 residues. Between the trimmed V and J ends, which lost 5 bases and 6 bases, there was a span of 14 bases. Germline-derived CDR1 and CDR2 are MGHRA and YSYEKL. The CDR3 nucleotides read TGCGCCAGCAGCGACGGGTCGAACGGAAACATTCAGTACTTC. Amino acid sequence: CASSDGSNGNIQYF.

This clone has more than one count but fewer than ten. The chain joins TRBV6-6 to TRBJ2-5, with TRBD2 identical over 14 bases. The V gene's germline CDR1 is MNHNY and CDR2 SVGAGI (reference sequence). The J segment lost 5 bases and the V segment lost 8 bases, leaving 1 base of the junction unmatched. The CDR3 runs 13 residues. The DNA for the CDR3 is TGTGCCAGCCGACTAGCGGGAGGGGAGACCCAGTACTTC. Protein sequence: CASRLAGGETQYF.

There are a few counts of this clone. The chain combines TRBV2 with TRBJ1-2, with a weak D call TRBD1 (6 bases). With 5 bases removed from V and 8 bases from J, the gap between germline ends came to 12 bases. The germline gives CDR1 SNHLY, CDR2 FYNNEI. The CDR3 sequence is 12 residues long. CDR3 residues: CASSRDTEGYTF. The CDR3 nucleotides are TGTGCCAGCAGTAGGGACACCGAGGGCTACACCTTC.

The CDR3 here is CASSPPLGLAGTYEQYF. The DNA for the CDR3 is TGTGCCAGCTCACCACCGTTAGGACTAGCGGGGACCTACGAGCAGTACTTC. The V and J genes are TRBV18 and TRBJ2-7; 12 bases match TRBD2. CDR1 and CDR2 (germline): KGHSH, LQKENI. The V gene end was trimmed by 0 bases and the J gene end by 2 bases; junction bases not matched to a gene: 5. The CDR3 totals 17 residues.

CDR3 sequence (DNA): TGTGCCAGCAGTACTCTTAGCGGGGGCACAGATACGCAGTATTTT. As protein: CASSTLSGGTDTQYF. The V gene is TRBV2, the J gene TRBJ2-3; 8 bases are shared with TRBD2. The CDR3 length is 15 residues. Unmatched junction bases numbered 5, after V lost 5 bases and J lost 1 base. The germline CDR1 and CDR2 sequences are SNHLY and FYNNEI.

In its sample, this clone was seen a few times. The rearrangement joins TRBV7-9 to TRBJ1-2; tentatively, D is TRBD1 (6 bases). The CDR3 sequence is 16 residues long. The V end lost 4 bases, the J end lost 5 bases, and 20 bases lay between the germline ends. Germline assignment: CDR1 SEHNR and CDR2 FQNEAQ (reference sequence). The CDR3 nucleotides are TGTGCCAGCAGCTCGTTCAAGGGGGGGGACGGTTATGGCTACACCTTC. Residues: CASSSFKGGDGYGYTF. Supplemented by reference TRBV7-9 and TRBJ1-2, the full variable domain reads DTGVSQNPRHKITKRGQNVTFRCDPISEHNRLYWYRQTLGQGPEFLTYFQNEAQLEKSRLLSDRFSAERPKGSFSTLEIQRTEQGDSAMYLCASSSFKGGDGYGYTFGSGTRLTVV.

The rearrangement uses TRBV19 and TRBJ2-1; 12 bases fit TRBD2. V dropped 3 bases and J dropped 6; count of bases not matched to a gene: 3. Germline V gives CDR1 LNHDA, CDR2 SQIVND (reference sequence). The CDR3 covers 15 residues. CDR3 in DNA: TGTGCCAGTAGTATGACTAGCGGGAGACCCAATGAGCAGTTCTTC. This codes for CASSMTSGRPNEQFF.

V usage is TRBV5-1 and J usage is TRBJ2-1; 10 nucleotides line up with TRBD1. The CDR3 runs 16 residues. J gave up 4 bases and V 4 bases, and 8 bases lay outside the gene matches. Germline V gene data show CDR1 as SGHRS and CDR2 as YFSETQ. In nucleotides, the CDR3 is TGCGCCAGCAGCACGGGGACAGGGGCGTTATACAATGAGCAGTTCTTC. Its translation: CASSTGTGALYNEQFF.

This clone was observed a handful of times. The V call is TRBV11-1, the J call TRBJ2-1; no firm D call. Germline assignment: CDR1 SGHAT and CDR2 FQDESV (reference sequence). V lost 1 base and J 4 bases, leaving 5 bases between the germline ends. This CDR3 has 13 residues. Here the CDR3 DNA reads TGTGCCAGCAGCTTAGACAGATACAATGAGCAGTTCTTC. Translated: CASSLDRYNEQFF.

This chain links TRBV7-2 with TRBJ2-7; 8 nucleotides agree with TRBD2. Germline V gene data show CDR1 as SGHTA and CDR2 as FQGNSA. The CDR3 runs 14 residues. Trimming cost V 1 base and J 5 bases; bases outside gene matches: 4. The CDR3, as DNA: TGTGCCAGCAGCTTAGGAGGTAGCGGGAACGAGCAGTACTTC. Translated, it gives CASSLGGSGNEQYF.

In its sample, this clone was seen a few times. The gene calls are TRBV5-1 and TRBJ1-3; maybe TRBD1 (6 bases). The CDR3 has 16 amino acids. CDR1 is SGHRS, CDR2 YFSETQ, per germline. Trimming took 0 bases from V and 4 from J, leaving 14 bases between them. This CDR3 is CASSLAGADSGNTIYF. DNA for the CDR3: TGCGCCAGCAGCTTGGCAGGGGCCGATTCAGGAAACACCATATATTTT.

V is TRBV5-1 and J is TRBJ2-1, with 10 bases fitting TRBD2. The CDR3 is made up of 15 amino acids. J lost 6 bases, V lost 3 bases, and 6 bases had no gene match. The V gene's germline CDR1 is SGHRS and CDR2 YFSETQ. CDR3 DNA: TGCGCCAGCAGCTCGGTGCTAGCGGGGGCCAATGAGCAGTTCTTC. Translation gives CASSSVLAGANEQFF.

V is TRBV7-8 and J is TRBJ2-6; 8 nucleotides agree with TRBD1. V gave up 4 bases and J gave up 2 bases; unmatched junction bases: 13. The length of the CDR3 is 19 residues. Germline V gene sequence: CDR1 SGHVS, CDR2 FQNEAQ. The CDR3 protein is CASSYRRDRIFTGANVLTF. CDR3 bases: TGTGCCAGCAGCTACCGCCGGGACAGGATTTTTACTGGGGCCAACGTCCTGACTTTC.

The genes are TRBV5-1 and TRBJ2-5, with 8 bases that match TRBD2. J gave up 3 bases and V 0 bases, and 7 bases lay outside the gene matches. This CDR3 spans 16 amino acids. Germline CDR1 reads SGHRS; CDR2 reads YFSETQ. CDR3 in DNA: TGCGCCAGCAGCTTGGGGAGCGGGGGATTCAAAGAGACCCAGTACTTC. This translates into CASSLGSGGFKETQYF. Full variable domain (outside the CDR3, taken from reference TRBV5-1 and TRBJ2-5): KAGVTQTPRYLIKTRGQQVTLSCSPISGHRSVSWYQQTPGQGLQFLFEYFSETQRNKGNFPGRFSGRQFSNSRSEMNVSTLELGDSALYLCASSLGSGGFKETQYFGPGTRLLVL.

The CDR3 DNA sequence: TGCGCCAGCAGCCCCGGTGGGGACTACCACAATGAGCAGTTCTTC. Protein sequence: CASSPGGDYHNEQFF. The V call is TRBV5-1, the J call TRBJ2-1; 7 nucleotides line up with TRBD2. From germline, CDR1 is SGHRS and CDR2 YFSETQ. The CDR3 totals 15 residues. The junction had 9 bases not matched to a gene; V was cut back by 4 bases and J by 5 bases.

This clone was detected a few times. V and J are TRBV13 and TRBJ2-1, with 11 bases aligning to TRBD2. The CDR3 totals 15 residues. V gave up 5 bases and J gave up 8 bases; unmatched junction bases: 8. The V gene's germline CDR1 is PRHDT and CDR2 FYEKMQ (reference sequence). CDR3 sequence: CASSQRSGGDYEQFF. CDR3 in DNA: TGTGCCAGCAGCCAACGTAGCGGGGGGGATTATGAGCAGTTCTTC.

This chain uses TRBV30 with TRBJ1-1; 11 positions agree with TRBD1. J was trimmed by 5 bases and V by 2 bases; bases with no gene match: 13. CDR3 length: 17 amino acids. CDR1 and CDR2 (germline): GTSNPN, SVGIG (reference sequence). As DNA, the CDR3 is TGTGCCTGGAGTAAGAGGACAGGGGGCAATTGGGGTACTGAAGCTTTCTTT. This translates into CAWSKRTGGNWGTEAFF.

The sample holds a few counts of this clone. CDR3 region: CASSLDPSGGAGETQYF. CDR3 coding DNA: TGCGCCAGCAGCTTGGATCCTAGCGGGGGGGCTGGGGAGACCCAGTACTTC. The chain recombines TRBV5-1 with TRBJ2-5; 12 nucleotides align to TRBD2. CDR3 length: 17 amino acids. CDR1 is SGHRS and CDR2 is YFSETQ in the germline V gene. The ends lost 0 bases at V and 5 bases at J; junction bases unmatched: 8.

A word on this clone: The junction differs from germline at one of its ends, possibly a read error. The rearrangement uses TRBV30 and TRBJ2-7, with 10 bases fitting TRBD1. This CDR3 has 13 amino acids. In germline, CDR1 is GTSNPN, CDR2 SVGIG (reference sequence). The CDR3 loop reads CARGGQGFYEQYF. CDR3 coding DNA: TGCGCTCGAGGGGGACAGGGGTTCTACGAGCAGTACTTC.

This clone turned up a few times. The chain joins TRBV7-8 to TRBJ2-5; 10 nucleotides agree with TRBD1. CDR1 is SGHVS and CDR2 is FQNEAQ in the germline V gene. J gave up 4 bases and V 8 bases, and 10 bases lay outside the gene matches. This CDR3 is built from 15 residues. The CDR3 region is CASSLTGGRRETQYF. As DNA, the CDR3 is TGTGCCAGCTCATTGACAGGGGGCCGACGAGAGACCCAGTACTTC.